The clone carrying this TCR beta chain was seen only a few times. These data originate in a study of blood T cell repertoires in COVID-19. Only in-frame clones appear in the TCRdb table, and some are missing; sequencing was by immunoSEQ multiplex PCR. The sample lists 95,000 or so clones; less than 85% were seen once. The V end was cut by 3 bases, the J end by 5 bases, with 11 bases between. The CDR3 totals 14 residues. CDR1 SGDLS and CDR2 YYNGEE come from the germline V gene. What was sequenced was peripheral blood. The TCR sequence derives from a woman at least 80 years old with active or convalescent COVID-19. V gene TRBV9 combines with J gene TRBJ2-2, with a possible D match to TRBD2 (6 bases). The CDR3 sequence: CASSARAGTGELFF. The CDR3 DNA follows: TGTGCCAGCAGCGCCCGGGCGGGGACCGGGGAGCTGTTTTTT.